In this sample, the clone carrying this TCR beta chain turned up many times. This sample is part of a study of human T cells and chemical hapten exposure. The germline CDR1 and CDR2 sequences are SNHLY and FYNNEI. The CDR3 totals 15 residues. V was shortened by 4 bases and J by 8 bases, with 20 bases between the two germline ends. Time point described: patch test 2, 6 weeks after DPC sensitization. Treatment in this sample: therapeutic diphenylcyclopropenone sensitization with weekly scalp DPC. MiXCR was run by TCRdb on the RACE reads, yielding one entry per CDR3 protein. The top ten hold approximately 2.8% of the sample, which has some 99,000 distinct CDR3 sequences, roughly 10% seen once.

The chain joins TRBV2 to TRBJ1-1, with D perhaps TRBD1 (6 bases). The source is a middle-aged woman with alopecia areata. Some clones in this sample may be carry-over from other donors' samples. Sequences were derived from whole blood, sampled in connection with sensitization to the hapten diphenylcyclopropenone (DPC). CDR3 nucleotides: TGTGCCAGCAGTGTTATTGCCGGGACACCAAACGAAGCTTTCTTT. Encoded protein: CASSVIAGTPNEAFF.